One sample yielded the 10 T cell receptor beta chains listed below, sequenced in a study of spatial heterogeneity in lung cancer. The time point denotes: sample taken at primary tumor resection. Without sorting, whole RNA was sequenced from tumor, nontumor lung or frozen PBMC. TCRdb called the 5' RACE reads again in MiXCR, with one record for every CDR3 protein. The sample includes about 36,000 distinct CDR3 sequences, roughly 5% of them seen just once. Sequencing used PBMCs, obtained at surgery. The receptors were gathered from a female donor with early-stage non-small cell lung cancer.

This clonotype was counted only a few times. This chain's CDR3 is CASSESPAVPGNTIYF. Written as DNA, the CDR3 is TGTGCCAGCAGTGAATCCCCCGCGGTACCTGGAAACACCATATATTTT. The J gene is TRBJ1-3, the V gene TRBV2; the D is unclear. This CDR3 comprises 16 residues. CDR1 is SNHLY, CDR2 FYNNEI, per germline. Between the trimmed V and J ends, which lost 2 bases and 2 bases, there was a span of 13 bases.

There are many counts of this clonotype. The CDR3: CASSLSTDSHNQPQHF. The DNA for the CDR3 is TGCGCCAGCAGCTTGAGCACCGACAGCCACAATCAGCCCCAGCATTTT. The V call is TRBV5-1, the J call TRBJ1-5; a weak D match, TRBD1 (5 bases). The CDR3 extends over 16 amino acids. The germline gives CDR1 SGHRS, CDR2 YFSETQ. The ends were cut back, 1 base at V and 3 bases at J, with 14 bases in the middle. Full variable domain (remainder filled in from reference TRBV5-1 and TRBJ1-5): KAGVTQTPRYLIKTRGQQVTLSCSPISGHRSVSWYQQTPGQGLQFLFEYFSETQRNKGNFPGRFSGRQFSNSRSEMNVSTLELGDSALYLCASSLSTDSHNQPQHFGDGTRLSIL.

This clonotype was recorded many times. This sequence joins TRBV29-1 and TRBJ2-7, with D perhaps TRBD1 (5 bases). CDR1 and CDR2 from the germline V gene are SQVTM and ANQGSEA. V lost 4 bases and J 6 bases, leaving 25 bases between the germline ends. The CDR3 extends over 16 amino acids. The CDR3 coding sequence is TGCAGCGTTGGGGGCATGGGGTTCCTGAGTCCGGGCGAGCAGTACTTC. Translated: CSVGGMGFLSPGEQYF.

This clonotype was seen ten or more times. The gene calls are TRBV3-1 and TRBJ2-1, with D maybe TRBD1 (6 bases). The CDR3 length is 16 residues. Trimming shortened V by 6 bases and J by 8 bases, and 23 bases separated the two germline ends. Germline lookup yields CDR1 LGHDT and CDR2 YNNKEL (reference sequence). CDR3: CASSRNIDRSGDEQFF. In nucleotides, the CDR3 is TGTGCCAGCAGTCGAAACATAGACAGGTCTGGGGATGAGCAGTTCTTC.

The sample holds many counts of this clonotype. V usage is TRBV12-3 or TRBV12-4 and J usage is TRBJ2-3; D not resolved. The CDR3 runs to 11 residues. V lost 5 bases and J 2 bases, leaving 2 bases between the germline ends. The CDR3 loop reads CASSITDTQYF. DNA for the CDR3: TGTGCCAGCAGTATCACAGATACGCAGTATTTT.

Ten or more counts support this clonotype. The chain employs TRBV19 and TRBJ2-7; 7 bases are a match to TRBD1. The V and J ends lost 8 bases and 3 bases, in that order; junction bases with no gene match: 10. This CDR3 spans 14 amino acids. Per germline, CDR1 LNHDA and CDR2 SQIVND (reference sequence). CDR3 nucleotides: TGTGCCAGTCGAAGGGGACAGTCAAGCTACGAGCAGTACTTC. It yields the protein CASRRGQSSYEQYF.

This clonotype was seen at least ten times. The V gene is TRBV24-1, the J gene TRBJ2-2; TRBD2 matches 10 bases. Germline values: CDR1 KGHDR, CDR2 SFDVKD. CDR3 size: 16 residues. J was trimmed by 0 bases and V by 5 bases; bases with no gene match: 2. DNA of the CDR3: TGTGCCACCAGTGGGGGACTAGCGTCGAACACCGGGGAGCTGTTTTTT. Translated, it gives CATSGGLASNTGELFF.

The sample holds a few counts of this clonotype. The rearrangement joins TRBV4-3 to TRBJ2-3; the match to TRBD2 covers 10 bases. CDR3 length: 16 residues. The germline CDR1 and CDR2 sequences are LGHNA and YSLEER. Trimming took 4 bases from V and 5 from J; bases not matched to a gene: 9. CDR3 protein: CASSPDLAGDKDTQYF. The CDR3 DNA is TGCGCCAGCAGCCCTGATCTAGCGGGAGATAAAGATACGCAGTATTTT.

The table lists this clonotype with many counts. The V gene is TRBV9, the J gene TRBJ2-6, with D unclear. The CDR3 is made up of 15 amino acids. The germline gives CDR1 SGDLS, CDR2 YYNGEE. V lost 2 bases and J 0 bases, leaving 6 bases between the germline ends. CDR3 coding DNA: TGTGCCAGCAGCGTTGGGGACTCTGGGGCCAACGTCCTGACTTTC. It codes for CASSVGDSGANVLTF.

On this clonotype: A much bigger clone sits one base away, suggesting this may be a read error. This chain joins TRBV19 and TRBJ2-3, with a weak D call TRBD1 (6 bases). This CDR3 has 16 residues. Germline CDR1 reads LNHDA; CDR2 reads SQIVND (reference sequence). V dropped 2 bases and J dropped 3 bases, with 15 bases sitting between them. The CDR3 region has the DNA TGTGCCAGTAGTATAAGGACAGAGGGTAGAACAGATACGCAGTATTTT. This encodes CASSIRTEGRTDTQYF.